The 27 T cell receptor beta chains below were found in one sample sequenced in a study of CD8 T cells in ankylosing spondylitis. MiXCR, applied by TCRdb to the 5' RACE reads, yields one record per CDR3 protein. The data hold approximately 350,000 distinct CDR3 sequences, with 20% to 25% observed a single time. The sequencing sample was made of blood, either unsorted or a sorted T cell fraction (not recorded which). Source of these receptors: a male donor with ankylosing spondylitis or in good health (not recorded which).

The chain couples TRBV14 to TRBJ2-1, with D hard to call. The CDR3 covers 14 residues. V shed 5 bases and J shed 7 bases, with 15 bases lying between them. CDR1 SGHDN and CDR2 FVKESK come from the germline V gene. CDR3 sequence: CASSMRQSPNEQFF. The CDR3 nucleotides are TGTGCCAGCAGCATGCGTCAGTCCCCGAATGAGCAGTTCTTC.

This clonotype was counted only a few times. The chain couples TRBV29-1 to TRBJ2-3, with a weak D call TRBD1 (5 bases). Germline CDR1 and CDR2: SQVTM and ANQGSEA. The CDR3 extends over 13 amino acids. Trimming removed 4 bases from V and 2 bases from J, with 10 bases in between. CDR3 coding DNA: TGCAGCGTTGTACAGGCGTACACAGATACGCAGTATTTT. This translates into CSVVQAYTDTQYF.

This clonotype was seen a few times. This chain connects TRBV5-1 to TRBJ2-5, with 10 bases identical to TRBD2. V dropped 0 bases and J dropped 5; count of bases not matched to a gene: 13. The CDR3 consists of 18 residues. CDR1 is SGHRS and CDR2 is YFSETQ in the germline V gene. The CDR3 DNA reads TGCGCCAGCAGCTTGGGCTTCCTAGCGGGGGAACCCGGGGAGACCCAGTACTTC. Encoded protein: CASSLGFLAGEPGETQYF.

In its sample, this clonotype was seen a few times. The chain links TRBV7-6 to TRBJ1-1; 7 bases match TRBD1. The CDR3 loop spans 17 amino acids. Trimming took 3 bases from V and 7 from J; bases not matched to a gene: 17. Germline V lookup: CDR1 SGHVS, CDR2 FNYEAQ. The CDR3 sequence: CASSFGLRGGAGDEAFF. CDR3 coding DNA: TGTGCCAGCAGCTTCGGCTTAAGAGGGGGCGCGGGGGATGAAGCTTTCTTT.

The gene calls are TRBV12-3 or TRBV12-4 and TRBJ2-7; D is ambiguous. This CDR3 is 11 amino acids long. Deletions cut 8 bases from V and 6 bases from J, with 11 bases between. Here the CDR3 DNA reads TGTGCCAGCGGACCAATAGGCGAGCAGTACTTC. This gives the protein CASGPIGEQYF.

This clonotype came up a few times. The CDR3 region is CASTPEVGQETQYF. As DNA, the CDR3 is TGTGCCAGCACGCCAGAAGTGGGTCAAGAGACCCAGTACTTC. V is TRBV12-3 or TRBV12-4 and J is TRBJ2-5, with D unclear. The CDR3 length is 14 residues. V lost 7 bases and J lost 2, with 14 bases in between.

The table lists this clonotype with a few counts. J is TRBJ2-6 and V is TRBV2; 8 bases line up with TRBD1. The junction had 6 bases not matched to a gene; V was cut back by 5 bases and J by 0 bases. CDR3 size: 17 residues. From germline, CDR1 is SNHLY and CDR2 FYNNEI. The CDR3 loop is CASSRRDRNSGANVLTF. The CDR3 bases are TGTGCCAGCAGTCGCCGGGACAGGAACTCTGGGGCCAACGTCCTGACTTTC.

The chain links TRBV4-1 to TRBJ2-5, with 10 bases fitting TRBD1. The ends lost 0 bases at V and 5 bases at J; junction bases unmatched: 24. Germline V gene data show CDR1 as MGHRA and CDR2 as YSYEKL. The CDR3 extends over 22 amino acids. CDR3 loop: CASSQDIILGIPRDRGVETQYF. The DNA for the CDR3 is TGCGCCAGCAGCCAAGATATTATTCTGGGAATACCCCGGGACAGGGGTGTCGAGACCCAGTACTTC.

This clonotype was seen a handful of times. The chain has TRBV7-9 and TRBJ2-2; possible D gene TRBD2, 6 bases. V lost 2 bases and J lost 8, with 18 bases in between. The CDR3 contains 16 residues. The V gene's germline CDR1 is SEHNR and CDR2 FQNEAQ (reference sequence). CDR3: CASSLLEGIGSGELFF. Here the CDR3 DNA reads TGTGCCAGCAGCTTATTGGAGGGTATCGGCAGTGGGGAGCTGTTTTTT.

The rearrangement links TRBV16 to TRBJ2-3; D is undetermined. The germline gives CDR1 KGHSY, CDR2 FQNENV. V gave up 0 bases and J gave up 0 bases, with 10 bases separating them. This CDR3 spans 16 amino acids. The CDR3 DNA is TGTGCCAGCAGCCAATCGGTAGCAGCCAGCACAGATACGCAGTATTTT. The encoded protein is CASSQSVAASTDTQYF.

The CDR3 DNA sequence: TGTGCCAGCACCCCAGGGGTCTCCTACAATGAGCAGTTCTTC. It specifies CASTPGVSYNEQFF. This sequence joins TRBV12-3 or TRBV12-4 and TRBJ2-1; possibly TRBD1 for D (6 bases). This CDR3 has 14 residues. The V gene lost 7 bases and the J gene lost 0 bases, with 10 bases spanning the gap.

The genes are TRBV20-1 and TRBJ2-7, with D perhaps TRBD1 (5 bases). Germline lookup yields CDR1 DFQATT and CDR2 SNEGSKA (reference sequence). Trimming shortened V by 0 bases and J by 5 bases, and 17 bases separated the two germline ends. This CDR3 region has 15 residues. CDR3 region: CSARDPVRANDEQYF. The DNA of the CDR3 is TGCAGTGCTAGAGATCCTGTCAGGGCTAACGACGAGCAGTACTTC.

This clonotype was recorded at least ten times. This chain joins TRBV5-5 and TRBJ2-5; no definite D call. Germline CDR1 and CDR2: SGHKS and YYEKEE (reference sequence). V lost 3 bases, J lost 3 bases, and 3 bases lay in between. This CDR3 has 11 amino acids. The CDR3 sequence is CASSWEETQYF. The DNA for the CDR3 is TGTGCCAGCAGCTGGGAAGAGACCCAGTACTTC.

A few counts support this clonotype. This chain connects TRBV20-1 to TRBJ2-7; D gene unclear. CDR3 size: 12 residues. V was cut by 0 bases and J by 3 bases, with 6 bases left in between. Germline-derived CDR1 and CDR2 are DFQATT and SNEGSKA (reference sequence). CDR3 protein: CSAREYSYEQYF. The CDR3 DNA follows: TGCAGTGCTAGAGAATACAGCTACGAGCAGTACTTC.

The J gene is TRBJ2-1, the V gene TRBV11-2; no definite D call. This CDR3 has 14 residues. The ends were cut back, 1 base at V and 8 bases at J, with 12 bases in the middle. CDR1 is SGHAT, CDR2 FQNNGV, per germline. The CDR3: CASSLVLTQHEQFF. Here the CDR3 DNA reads TGTGCCAGCAGCTTAGTATTGACACAACATGAGCAGTTCTTC.

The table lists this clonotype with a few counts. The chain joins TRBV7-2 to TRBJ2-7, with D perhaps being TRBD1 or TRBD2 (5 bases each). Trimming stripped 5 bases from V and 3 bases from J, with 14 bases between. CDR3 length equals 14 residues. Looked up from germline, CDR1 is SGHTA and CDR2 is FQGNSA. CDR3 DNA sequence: TGTGCCAGCAGCCCCTGGGGGTCTTACTACGAGCAGTACTTC. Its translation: CASSPWGSYYEQYF.

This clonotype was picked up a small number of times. The CDR3 DNA follows: TGCGCCAGCAGCCCCTGGACTAGCGGGGGGGTAACAGATACGCAGTATTTT. Its translation is CASSPWTSGGVTDTQYF. The chain carries TRBV5-1 and TRBJ2-3; 15 bases agree with TRBD2. V lost 4 bases to trimming and J lost 3 bases; unmatched junction nucleotides: 6. The germline V gene has CDR1 SGHRS and CDR2 YFSETQ. This CDR3 contains 17 residues.

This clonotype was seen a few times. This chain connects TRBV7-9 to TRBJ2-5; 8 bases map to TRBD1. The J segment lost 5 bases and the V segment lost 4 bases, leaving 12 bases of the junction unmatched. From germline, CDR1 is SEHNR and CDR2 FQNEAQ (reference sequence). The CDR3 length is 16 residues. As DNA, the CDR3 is TGTGCCAGCAGCTCCTCGGGACAGGCAAGGGGGGAGACCCAGTACTTC. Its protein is CASSSSGQARGETQYF. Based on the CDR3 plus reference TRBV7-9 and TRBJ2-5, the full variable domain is DTGVSQNPRHKITKRGQNVTFRCDPISEHNRLYWYRQTLGQGPEFLTYFQNEAQLEKSRLLSDRFSAERPKGSFSTLEIQRTEQGDSAMYLCASSSSGQARGETQYFGPGTRLLVL.

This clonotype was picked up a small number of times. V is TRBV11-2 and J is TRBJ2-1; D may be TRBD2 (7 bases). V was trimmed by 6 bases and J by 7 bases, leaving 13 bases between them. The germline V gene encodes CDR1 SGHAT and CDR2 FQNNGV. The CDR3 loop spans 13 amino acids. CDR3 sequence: CASRERGGNEQFF. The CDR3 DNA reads TGTGCCAGCAGAGAAAGGGGGGGAAATGAGCAGTTCTTC.

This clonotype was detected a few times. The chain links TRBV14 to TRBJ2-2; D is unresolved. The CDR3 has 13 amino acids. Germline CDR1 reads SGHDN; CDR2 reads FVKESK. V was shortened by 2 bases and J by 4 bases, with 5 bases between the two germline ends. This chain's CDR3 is CASSQQATGELFF. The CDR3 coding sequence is TGTGCCAGCAGCCAACAGGCCACCGGGGAGCTGTTTTTT.

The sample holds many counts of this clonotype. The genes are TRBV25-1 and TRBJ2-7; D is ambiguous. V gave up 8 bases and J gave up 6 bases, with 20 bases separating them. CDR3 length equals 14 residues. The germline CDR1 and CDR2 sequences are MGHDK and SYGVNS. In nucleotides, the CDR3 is TGTGCCAGCGGCGTTGAAATAGGGCTTCTCGAGCAGTACTTC. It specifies CASGVEIGLLEQYF.

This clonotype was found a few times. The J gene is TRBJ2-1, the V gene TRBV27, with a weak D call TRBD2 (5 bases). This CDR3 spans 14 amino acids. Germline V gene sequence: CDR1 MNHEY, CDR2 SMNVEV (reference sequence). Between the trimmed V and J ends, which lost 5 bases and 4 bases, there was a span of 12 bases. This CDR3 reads CASSEGTRYNEQFF. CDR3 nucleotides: TGTGCCAGCAGTGAGGGAACTCGGTACAATGAGCAGTTCTTC.

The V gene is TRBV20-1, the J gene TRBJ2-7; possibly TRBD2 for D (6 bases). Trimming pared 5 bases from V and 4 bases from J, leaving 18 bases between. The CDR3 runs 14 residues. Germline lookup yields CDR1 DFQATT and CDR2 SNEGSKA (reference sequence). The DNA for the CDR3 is TGCAGTGCTCAAGAGACATACGGGGGTTACGAGCAGTACTTC. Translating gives CSAQETYGGYEQYF.

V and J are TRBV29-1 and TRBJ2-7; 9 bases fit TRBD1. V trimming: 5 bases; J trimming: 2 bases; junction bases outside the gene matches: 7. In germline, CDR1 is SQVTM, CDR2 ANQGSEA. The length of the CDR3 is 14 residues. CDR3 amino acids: CSVRGTGTPYEQYF. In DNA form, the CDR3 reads TGCAGCGTTCGAGGGACAGGGACCCCCTACGAGCAGTACTTC.

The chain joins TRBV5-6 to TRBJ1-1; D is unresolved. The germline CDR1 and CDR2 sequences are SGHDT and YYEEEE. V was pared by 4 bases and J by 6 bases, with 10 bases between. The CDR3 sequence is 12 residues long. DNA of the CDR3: TGTGCCAGCAGCGAAGTCGGGGCTGAAGCTTTCTTT. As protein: CASSEVGAEAFF.

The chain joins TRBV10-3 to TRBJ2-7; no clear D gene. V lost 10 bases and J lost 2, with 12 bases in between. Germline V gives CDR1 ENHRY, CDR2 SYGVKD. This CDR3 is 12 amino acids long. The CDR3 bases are TGTGCCACCATTACAGATACCTACGAGCAGTACTTC. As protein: CATITDTYEQYF.

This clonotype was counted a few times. The CDR3 is CATSPTATNEQYF. CDR3 sequence (DNA): TGTGCCACCAGCCCGACAGCCACTAATGAGCAGTACTTC. The rearrangement uses TRBV15 and TRBJ2-7, with D perhaps matching TRBD1 (5 bases). This CDR3 has 13 amino acids. In germline, CDR1 is LNHNV, CDR2 YYDKDF (reference sequence). V lost 5 bases and J 7 bases, leaving 15 bases between the germline ends.